The 21 T cell receptor beta chains listed next were all sequenced from one sample in a study of CD8 T cells in ankylosing spondylitis. Study findings and constraints: In ankylosing spondylitis blood, a motif of roughly 8 highly homologous TCR beta variants appeared characteristic.

Their antigens are not known. TCRdb reprocessed the 5' RACE reads via MiXCR and lists one record per CDR3 protein. The profile shows approximately 540,000 distinct CDR3 sequences, about an eighth of them singletons. Sequencing input: blood, either unsorted or a sorted T cell fraction (not recorded which). The receptor set was obtained from a male donor with ankylosing spondylitis.

This clonotype was found a few times. The rearrangement links TRBV28 to TRBJ2-3; D not certain. The CDR3 loop spans 15 amino acids. V was shortened by 6 bases and J by 1 base, with 14 bases between the two germline ends. CDR1 is MDHEN and CDR2 is SYDVKM in the germline V gene. CDR3 region: CASRNWASGTDTQYF. CDR3 DNA: TGTGCCAGCAGAAACTGGGCGAGCGGCACAGATACGCAGTATTTT.

The gene calls are TRBV7-9 and TRBJ1-2, with D uncertain. The germline CDR1 and CDR2 sequences are SEHNR and FQNEAQ (reference sequence). The CDR3 has 13 amino acids. The ends were cut back, 6 bases at V and 3 bases at J, with 11 bases in the middle. CDR3 residues: CASSNPGDYGYTF. CDR3 nucleotide sequence: TGTGCCAGCAGTAACCCCGGCGACTATGGCTACACCTTC. Variable domain in full (rest from reference TRBV7-9 and TRBJ1-2): DTGVSQNPRHKITKRGQNVTFRCDPISEHNRLYWYRQTLGQGPEFLTYFQNEAQLEKSRLLSDRFSAERPKGSFSTLEIQRTEQGDSAMYLCASSNPGDYGYTFGSGTRLTVV.

The chain recombines TRBV11-1 with TRBJ2-1; D gene ambiguous. CDR1 and CDR2 (germline): SGHAT, FQDESV (reference sequence). The CDR3 has 18 amino acids. The ends were cut back, 5 bases at V and 0 bases at J, with 20 bases in the middle. The CDR3 loop is CASSPRRLGKSSYNEQFF. The DNA of the CDR3 is TGTGCCAGCAGCCCACGCCGATTGGGAAAAAGCTCCTACAATGAGCAGTTCTTC.

The rearrangement joins TRBV12-3 or TRBV12-4 to TRBJ1-1, with 9 positions matching TRBD1. The CDR3 is made up of 15 amino acids. V gave up 0 bases and J gave up 3 bases; unmatched junction bases: 2. The CDR3 nucleotides are TGTGCCAGCAGTTTAGCGGACAGGGGCGACACTGAAGCTTTCTTT. The encoded protein is CASSLADRGDTEAFF.

This rearrangement joins TRBV29-1 to TRBJ2-6; no clear D gene. CDR1 SQVTM and CDR2 ANQGSEA come from the germline V gene. The CDR3 is 18 residues long. The V gene lost 0 bases and the J gene lost 2 bases, with 17 bases spanning the gap. CDR3 residues: CSVEDPRPYPPGANVLTF. In DNA, the CDR3 is TGCAGCGTTGAAGATCCCCGGCCTTACCCTCCTGGGGCCAACGTCCTGACTTTC.

The chain combines TRBV5-1 with TRBJ2-1, with 8 bases matching TRBD1. The CDR3 is 16 residues long. CDR1 and CDR2 from the germline V gene are SGHRS and YFSETQ. Trimming took 0 bases from V and 8 from J; bases not matched to a gene: 10. CDR3 coding DNA: TGCGCCAGCAGCTTGGGCCTGGCGACAGGGGTTGATGAGCAGTTCTTC. Its protein is CASSLGLATGVDEQFF.

The chain couples TRBV10-3 to TRBJ1-2; TRBD1 is a possible D gene (5 bases). Trimming pared 0 bases from V and 7 bases from J, leaving 12 bases between. Looked up from germline, CDR1 is ENHRY and CDR2 is SYGVKD. CDR3 size: 14 residues. Here the CDR3 reads CAISESLEGPGYTF. DNA for the CDR3: TGTGCCATCAGTGAGTCGCTGGAGGGGCCTGGCTACACCTTC.

The rearrangement joins TRBV7-9 to TRBJ2-3; a possible D gene is TRBD1 (6 bases). Germline V gives CDR1 SEHNR, CDR2 FQNEAQ (reference sequence). This CDR3 is 15 amino acids long. The ends were cut back, 2 bases at V and 3 bases at J, with 12 bases in the middle. Here the CDR3 reads CASSLRAGDTDTQYF. CDR3 bases: TGTGCCAGCAGCTTAAGGGCAGGGGATACAGATACGCAGTATTTT.

The chain couples TRBV28 to TRBJ1-2; D ambiguous. This CDR3 region has 14 residues. CDR1 MDHEN and CDR2 SYDVKM come from the germline V gene. Between the trimmed V and J ends, which lost 3 bases and 2 bases, there was a span of 10 bases. CDR3 DNA: TGTGCCAGCAGTTTTTCGACTGCCAACTATGGCTACACCTTC. Amino acid sequence: CASSFSTANYGYTF.

This clonotype was detected ten times or more. The chain combines TRBV3-1 with TRBJ2-5; 8 positions agree with TRBD2. Germline V gives CDR1 LGHDT, CDR2 YNNKEL (reference sequence). The CDR3 contains 16 residues. J lost 6 bases, V lost 0 bases, and 9 bases had no gene match. For the CDR3, the DNA is TGTGCCAGCAGCCAAGAGCACAATAGCGGGACGAAGACCCAGTACTTC. Translated, it gives CASSQEHNSGTKTQYF.

The chain links TRBV11-1 to TRBJ2-6, with D perhaps matching TRBD2 (6 bases). V lost 6 bases to trimming and J lost 0 bases, with 18 bases between them. Germline V CDR1 and CDR2: SGHAT, FQDESV (reference sequence). The CDR3 has 18 residues. The DNA for the CDR3 is TGTGCCAGCAGTAGCCCGATCGGGGGAAACTCTGGGGCCAACGTCCTGACTTTC. It yields the protein CASSSPIGGNSGANVLTF.

This clonotype was observed a few times. V usage is TRBV10-3 and J usage is TRBJ2-1; the match to TRBD2 covers 9 bases. The CDR3 has 16 amino acids. Germline trimming cut 11 bases from V and 4 bases from J; bases unmatched to any gene: 15. The germline gives CDR1 ENHRY, CDR2 SYGVKD. This CDR3 is CAFSSSGTSQYNEQFF. The CDR3 DNA is TGTGCCTTTTCCTCCTCCGGGACTAGCCAGTACAATGAGCAGTTCTTC.

This clonotype was recorded a few times. This chain joins TRBV29-1 and TRBJ1-1; TRBD1 aligns across 7 bases. The CDR3 loop spans 14 amino acids. Germline V CDR1 and CDR2: SQVTM, ANQGSEA. V lost 7 bases and J lost 5; bases outside the gene matches: 13. The DNA of the CDR3 is TGCAGCGCAGAAGACAGGGCCGGGGAAACTGAAGCTTTCTTT. This encodes CSAEDRAGETEAFF.

V gene TRBV28 combines with J gene TRBJ1-1; D ambiguous. Trimming shortened V by 3 bases and J by 4 bases, and 12 bases separated the two germline ends. CDR3 length: 14 amino acids. Germline CDR1 reads MDHEN; CDR2 reads SYDVKM. The CDR3 reads CASSLVSFSTEAFF. CDR3 sequence (DNA): TGTGCCAGCAGTTTGGTGTCATTCTCCACTGAAGCTTTCTTT.

This clonotype was counted many times. V and J are TRBV5-1 and TRBJ1-1, with D perhaps matching TRBD1 (6 bases). CDR3 size: 16 residues. Germline-derived CDR1 and CDR2 are SGHRS and YFSETQ. V lost 0 bases, J lost 1 base, and 13 bases lay in between. This CDR3 is CASSLGQAGRNTEAFF. In DNA, the CDR3 is TGCGCCAGCAGCTTGGGACAGGCGGGTAGGAACACTGAAGCTTTCTTT.

In this sample, this clonotype turned up a few times. The chain has TRBV12-3 or TRBV12-4 and TRBJ2-1; 9 bases map to TRBD1. The CDR3 consists of 12 residues. The trim removed 5 bases at V and 12 bases at J, leaving 5 bases unmatched. As DNA, the CDR3 is TGTGCCAGCAGTACAGGGGGCCCTTCGCAGTTCTTC. Residues: CASSTGGPSQFF.

This clonotype was counted many times. V usage is TRBV2 and J usage is TRBJ2-3, with no clear D. Deletions cut 4 bases from V and 1 base from J, with 3 bases between. CDR3 length: 12 residues. CDR1 and CDR2 from the germline V gene are SNHLY and FYNNEI. In DNA, the CDR3 is TGTGCCAGCAGTGTTGGCACAGATACGCAGTATTTT. Protein sequence: CASSVGTDTQYF. The full variable domain, completed using reference TRBV2 and TRBJ2-3, is EPEVTQTPSHQVTQMGQEVILRCVPISNHLYFYWYRQILGQKVEFLVSFYNNEISEKSEIFDDQFSVERPDGSNFTLKIRSTKLEDSAMYFCASSVGTDTQYFGPGTRLTVL.

This clonotype was observed a few times. The V and J genes are TRBV27 and TRBJ2-5; TRBD2 matches 7 bases. V shed 6 bases and J 1 base; nucleotides not matched to a gene: 14. Germline CDR1 is MNHEY and CDR2 is SMNVEV (reference sequence). CDR3 size: 17 residues. CDR3 nucleotide sequence: TGTGCCAGCAGCTTCTACGGGGGAGGGGCGGGCCAAGAGACCCAGTACTTC. This encodes CASSFYGGGAGQETQYF.

The rearrangement uses TRBV24-1 and TRBJ1-2; a weak D match, TRBD1 (5 bases). Germline V CDR1 and CDR2: KGHDR, SFDVKD. V lost 3 bases and J lost 4, with 11 bases in between. The CDR3 is made up of 14 amino acids. CDR3 sequence: CATSDRQSPYGYTF. The CDR3 nucleotides are TGTGCCACCAGTGATCGACAGAGTCCCTATGGCTACACCTTC.

The chain combines TRBV20-1 with TRBJ2-2; D is ambiguous. Germline assignment: CDR1 DFQATT and CDR2 SNEGSKA (reference sequence). V dropped 0 bases and J dropped 7 bases, with 18 bases sitting between them. The CDR3 spans 16 residues. The CDR3 DNA reads TGCAGTGCTAGAGATTTTGGCGCCCCCATCGGCGGGGAGCTGTTTTTT. Translation: CSARDFGAPIGGELFF.

This clonotype was detected ten times or more. This rearrangement joins TRBV6-2 or TRBV6-3 to TRBJ1-5, with D possibly matching TRBD1 (5 bases). V lost 2 bases and J lost 7, with 15 bases in between. This CDR3 region has 15 residues. Germline V gene lookup returns CDR1 MNHEY and CDR2 SVGEGT. The chain's CDR3 is CASSYHRGMGQPQHF. The CDR3 DNA sequence: TGTGCCAGCAGTTACCACCGGGGGATGGGGCAGCCCCAGCATTTT.